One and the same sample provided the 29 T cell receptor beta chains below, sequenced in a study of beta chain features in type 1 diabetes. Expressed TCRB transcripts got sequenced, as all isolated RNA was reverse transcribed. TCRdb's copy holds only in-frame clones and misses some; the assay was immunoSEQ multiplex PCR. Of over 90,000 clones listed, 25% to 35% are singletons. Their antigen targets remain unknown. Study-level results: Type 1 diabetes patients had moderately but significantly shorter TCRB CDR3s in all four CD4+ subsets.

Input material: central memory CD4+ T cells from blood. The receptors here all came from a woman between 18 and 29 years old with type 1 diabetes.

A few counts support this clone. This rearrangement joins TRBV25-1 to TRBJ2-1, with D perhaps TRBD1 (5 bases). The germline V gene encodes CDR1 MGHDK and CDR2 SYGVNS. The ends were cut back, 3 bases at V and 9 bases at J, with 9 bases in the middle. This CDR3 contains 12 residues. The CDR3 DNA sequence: TGTGCCAGCAGTGAGCAGGGTTTTGAGCAGTTCTTC. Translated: CASSEQGFEQFF.

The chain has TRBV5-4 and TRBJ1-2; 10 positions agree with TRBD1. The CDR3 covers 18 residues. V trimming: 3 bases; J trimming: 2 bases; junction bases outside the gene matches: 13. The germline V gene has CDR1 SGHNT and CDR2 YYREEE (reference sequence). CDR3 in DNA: TGTGCCAGCAGCTACGTCCCGGGACAGGGGTTTAGCAACTATGGCTACACCTTC. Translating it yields CASSYVPGQGFSNYGYTF.

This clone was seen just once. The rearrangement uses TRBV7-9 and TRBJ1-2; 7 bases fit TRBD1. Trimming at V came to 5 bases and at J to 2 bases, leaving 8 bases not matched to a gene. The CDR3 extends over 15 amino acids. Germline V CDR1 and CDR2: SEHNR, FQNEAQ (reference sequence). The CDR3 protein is CASSPQTGLNYGYTF. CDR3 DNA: TGTGCCAGCAGCCCTCAGACAGGGTTAAACTATGGCTACACCTTC.

CDR3 nucleotide sequence: TGTGCCAGCTCACCTACGGAGGCGGGGAGGAACACCATATATTTT. Protein sequence: CASSPTEAGRNTIYF. The chain employs TRBV18 and TRBJ1-3, with D hard to call. The CDR3 is 15 residues long. V was clipped by 3 bases and J by 7 bases, with 16 bases between them. In germline, CDR1 is KGHSH, CDR2 LQKENI.

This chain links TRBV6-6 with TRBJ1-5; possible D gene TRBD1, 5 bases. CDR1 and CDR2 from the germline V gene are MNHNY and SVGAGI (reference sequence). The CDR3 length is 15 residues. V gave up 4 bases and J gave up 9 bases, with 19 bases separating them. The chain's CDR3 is CASSFGHPSSWPQHF. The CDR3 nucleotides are TGTGCCAGCAGTTTCGGACACCCCAGCTCTTGGCCCCAGCATTTT.

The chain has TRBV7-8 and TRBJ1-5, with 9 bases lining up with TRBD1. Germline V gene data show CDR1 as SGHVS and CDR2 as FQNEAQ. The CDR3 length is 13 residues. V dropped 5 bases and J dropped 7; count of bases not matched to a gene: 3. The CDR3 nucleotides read TGTGCCAGCAGCCGGGACAGGGAGCAGCCCCAGCATTTT. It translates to CASSRDREQPQHF.

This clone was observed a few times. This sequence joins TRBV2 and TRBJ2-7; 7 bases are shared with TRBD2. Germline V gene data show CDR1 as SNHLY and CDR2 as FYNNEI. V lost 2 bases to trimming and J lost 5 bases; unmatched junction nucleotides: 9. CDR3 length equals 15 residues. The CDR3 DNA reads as TGTGCCAGCAGTGAACTTAGCGGGTTGGGGGACGAGCAGTACTTC. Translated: CASSELSGLGDEQYF.

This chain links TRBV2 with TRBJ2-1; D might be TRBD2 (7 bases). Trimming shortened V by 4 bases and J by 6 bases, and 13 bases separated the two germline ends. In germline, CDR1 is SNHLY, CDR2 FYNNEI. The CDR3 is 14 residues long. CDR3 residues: CASSVQGGGNEQFF. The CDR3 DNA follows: TGTGCCAGCAGTGTCCAGGGAGGGGGCAATGAGCAGTTCTTC.

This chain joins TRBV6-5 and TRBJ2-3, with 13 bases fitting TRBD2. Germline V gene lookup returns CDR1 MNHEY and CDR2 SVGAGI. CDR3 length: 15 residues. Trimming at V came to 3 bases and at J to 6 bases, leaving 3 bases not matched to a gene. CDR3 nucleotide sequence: TGTGCCAGCAGTTATGGACTAGCGGGAGTCGATACGCAGTATTTT. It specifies CASSYGLAGVDTQYF.

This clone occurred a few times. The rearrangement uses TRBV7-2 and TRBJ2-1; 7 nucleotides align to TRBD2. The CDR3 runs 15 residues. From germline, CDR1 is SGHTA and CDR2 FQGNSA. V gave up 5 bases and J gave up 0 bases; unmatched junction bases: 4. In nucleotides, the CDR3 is TGTGCCAGCAGCGTTTCTAGCGGCTCCTACAATGAGCAGTTCTTC. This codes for CASSVSSGSYNEQFF.

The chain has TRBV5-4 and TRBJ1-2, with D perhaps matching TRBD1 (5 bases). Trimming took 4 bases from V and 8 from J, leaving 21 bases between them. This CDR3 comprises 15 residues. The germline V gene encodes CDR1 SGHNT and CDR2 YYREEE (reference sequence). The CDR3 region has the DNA TGTGCCAGCAGCCTGTTAGGGAAGGGGTATCGAGGCTACACCTTC. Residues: CASSLLGKGYRGYTF.

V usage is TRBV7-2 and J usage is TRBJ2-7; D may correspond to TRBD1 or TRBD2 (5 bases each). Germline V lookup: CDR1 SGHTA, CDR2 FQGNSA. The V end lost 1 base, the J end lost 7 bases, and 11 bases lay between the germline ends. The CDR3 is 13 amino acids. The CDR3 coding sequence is TGTGCCAGCAGCTTAGAGAGGGCAGGGGAGCAGTACGTC. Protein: CASSLERAGEQYV.

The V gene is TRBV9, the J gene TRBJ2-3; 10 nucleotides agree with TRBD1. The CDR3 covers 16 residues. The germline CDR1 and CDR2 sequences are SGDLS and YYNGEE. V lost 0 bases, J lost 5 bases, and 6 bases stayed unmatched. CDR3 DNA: TGTGCCAGCAGCGTAGAACCTGACAGGGGGCAAGATACGCAGTATTTT. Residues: CASSVEPDRGQDTQYF.

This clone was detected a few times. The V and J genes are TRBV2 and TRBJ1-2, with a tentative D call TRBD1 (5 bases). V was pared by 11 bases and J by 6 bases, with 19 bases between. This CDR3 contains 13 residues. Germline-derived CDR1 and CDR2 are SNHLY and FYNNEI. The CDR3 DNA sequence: TGTGCCGGCCAAGCGGGGGAAACTAATGGCTACACCTTC. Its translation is CAGQAGETNGYTF.

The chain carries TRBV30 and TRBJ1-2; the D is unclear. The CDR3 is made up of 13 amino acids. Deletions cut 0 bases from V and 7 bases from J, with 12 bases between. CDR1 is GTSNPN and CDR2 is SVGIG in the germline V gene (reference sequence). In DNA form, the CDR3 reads TGTGCCTGGAGTGTAAACGAGGGCTCTGGCTACACCTTC. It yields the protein CAWSVNEGSGYTF.

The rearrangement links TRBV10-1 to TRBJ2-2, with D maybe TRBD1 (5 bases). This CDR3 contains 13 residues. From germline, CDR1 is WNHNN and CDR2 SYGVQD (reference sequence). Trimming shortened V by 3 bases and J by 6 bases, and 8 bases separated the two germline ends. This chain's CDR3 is CASSESQAGELFF. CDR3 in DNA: TGCGCCAGCAGTGAATCACAGGCCGGGGAGCTGTTTTTT.

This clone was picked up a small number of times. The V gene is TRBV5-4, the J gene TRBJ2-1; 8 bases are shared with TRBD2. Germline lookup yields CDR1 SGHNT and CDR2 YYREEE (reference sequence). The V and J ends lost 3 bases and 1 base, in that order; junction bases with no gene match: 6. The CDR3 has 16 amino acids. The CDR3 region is CASSSAGGRSYNEQFF. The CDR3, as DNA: TGTGCCAGCAGCTCGGCTGGCGGGAGGTCCTACAATGAGCAGTTCTTC.

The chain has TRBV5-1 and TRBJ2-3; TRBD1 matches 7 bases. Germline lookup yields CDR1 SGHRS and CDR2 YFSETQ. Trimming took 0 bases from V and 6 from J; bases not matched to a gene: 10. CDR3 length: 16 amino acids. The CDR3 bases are TGCGCCAGCAGCTTGGTGGTCAGGGGGTCTAGCGATACGCAGTATTTT. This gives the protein CASSLVVRGSSDTQYF.

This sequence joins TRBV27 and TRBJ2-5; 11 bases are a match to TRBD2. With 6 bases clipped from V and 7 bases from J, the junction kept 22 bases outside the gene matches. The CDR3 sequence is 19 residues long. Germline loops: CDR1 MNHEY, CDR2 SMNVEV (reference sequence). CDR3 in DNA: TGTGCCAGCAGCCCAATTCCGGGACTAGCGGATCCCGGGAGAGGGACCCAGTACTTC. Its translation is CASSPIPGLADPGRGTQYF.

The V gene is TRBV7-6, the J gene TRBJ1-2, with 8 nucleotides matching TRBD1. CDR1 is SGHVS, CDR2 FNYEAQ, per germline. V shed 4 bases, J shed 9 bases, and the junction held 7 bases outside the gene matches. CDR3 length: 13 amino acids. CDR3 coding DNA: TGTGCCAGCAGCTCTGGACAGGGCGTAAGCTACACCTTC. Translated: CASSSGQGVSYTF.

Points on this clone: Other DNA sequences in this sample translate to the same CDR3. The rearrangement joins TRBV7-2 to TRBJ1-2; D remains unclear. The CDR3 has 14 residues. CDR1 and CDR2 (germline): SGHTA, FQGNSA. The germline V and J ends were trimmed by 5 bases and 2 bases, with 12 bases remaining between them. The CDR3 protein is CASSPSTGNYGYTF. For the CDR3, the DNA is TGTGCCAGCAGCCCGTCGACGGGGAACTATGGCTACACCTTC.

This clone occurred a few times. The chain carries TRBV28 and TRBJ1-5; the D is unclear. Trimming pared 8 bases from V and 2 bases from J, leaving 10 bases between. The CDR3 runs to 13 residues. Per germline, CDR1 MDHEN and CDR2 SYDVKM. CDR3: CASLPHGNQPQHF. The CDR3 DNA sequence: TGTGCCAGCCTACCCCACGGCAATCAGCCCCAGCATTTT.

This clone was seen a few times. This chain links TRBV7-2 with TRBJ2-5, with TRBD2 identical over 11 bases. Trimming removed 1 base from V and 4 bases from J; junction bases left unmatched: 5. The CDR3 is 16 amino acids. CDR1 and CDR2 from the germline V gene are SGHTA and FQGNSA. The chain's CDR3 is CASSLVASGRRETQYF. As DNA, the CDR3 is TGTGCCAGCAGCTTAGTGGCTAGCGGGAGGCGAGAGACCCAGTACTTC.

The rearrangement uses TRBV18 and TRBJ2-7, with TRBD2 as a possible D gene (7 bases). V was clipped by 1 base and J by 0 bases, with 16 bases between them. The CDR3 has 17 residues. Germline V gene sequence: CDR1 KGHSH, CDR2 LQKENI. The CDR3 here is CASSPQRGAPSSYEQYF. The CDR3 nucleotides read TGTGCCAGCTCACCACAACGGGGGGCTCCAAGCTCCTACGAGCAGTACTTC.

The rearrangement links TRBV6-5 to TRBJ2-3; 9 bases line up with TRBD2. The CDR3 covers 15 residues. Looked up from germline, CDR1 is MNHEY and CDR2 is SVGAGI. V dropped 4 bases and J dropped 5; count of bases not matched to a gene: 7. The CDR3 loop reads CASSWREGGGDTQYF. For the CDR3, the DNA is TGTGCCAGCAGTTGGCGGGAGGGCGGTGGAGATACGCAGTATTTT.

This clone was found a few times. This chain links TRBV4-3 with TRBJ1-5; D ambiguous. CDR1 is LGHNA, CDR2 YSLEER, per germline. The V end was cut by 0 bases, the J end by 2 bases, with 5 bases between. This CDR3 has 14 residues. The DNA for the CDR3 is TGCGCCAGCAGCCAAGAGGGAGGCAATCAGCCCCAGCATTTT. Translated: CASSQEGGNQPQHF.

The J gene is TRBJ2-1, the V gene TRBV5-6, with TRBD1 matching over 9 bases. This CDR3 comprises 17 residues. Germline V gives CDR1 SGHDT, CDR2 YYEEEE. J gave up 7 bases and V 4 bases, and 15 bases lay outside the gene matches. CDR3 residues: CASSLKGWGQGRNEQFF. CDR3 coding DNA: TGTGCCAGCAGCCTGAAGGGTTGGGGACAGGGAAGAAATGAGCAGTTCTTC.

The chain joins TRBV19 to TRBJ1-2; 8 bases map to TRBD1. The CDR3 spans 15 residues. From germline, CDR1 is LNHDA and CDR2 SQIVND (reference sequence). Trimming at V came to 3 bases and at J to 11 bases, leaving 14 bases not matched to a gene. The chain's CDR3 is CASSIRSAQGAGYTF. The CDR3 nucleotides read TGTGCCAGTAGTATTAGGTCGGCGCAGGGGGCCGGGTACACCTTC.

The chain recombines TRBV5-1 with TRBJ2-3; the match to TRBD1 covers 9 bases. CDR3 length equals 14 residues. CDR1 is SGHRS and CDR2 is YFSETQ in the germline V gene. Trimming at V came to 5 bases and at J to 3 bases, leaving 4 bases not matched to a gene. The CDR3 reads CASSQDRGTDTQYF. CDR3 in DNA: TGCGCCAGCAGTCAAGACAGGGGGACAGATACGCAGTATTTT.